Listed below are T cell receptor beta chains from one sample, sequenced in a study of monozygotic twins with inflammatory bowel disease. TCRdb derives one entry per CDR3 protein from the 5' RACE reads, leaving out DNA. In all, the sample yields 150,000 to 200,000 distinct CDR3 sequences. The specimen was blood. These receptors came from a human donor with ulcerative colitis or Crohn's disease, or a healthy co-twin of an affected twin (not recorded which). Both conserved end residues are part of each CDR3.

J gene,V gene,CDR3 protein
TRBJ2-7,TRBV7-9,CASSVETGLLPYEQYF
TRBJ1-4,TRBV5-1,CASSFQPTSTKEKLFF
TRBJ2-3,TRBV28,CASSSKARHDTQYF
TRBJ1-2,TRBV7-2,CASSRARPASGYTF
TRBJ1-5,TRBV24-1,CATSDSGESQPQHF
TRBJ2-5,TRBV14,CASSQDYPGVSQETQYF
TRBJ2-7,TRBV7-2,CASSFGGALYEQYF
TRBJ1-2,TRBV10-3,CAISGDSQGIGYGYTF
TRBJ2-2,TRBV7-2,CASTPMRRNTGELFF
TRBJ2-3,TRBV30,CAWSGDLTGTDTQYF
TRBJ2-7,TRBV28,CASSFGGANEQYF
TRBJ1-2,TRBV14,CASSQDLQSNYGYTF
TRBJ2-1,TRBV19,CASSAQGRSYNEQFF
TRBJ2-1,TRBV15,CATSGSYNEQFF
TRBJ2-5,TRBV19,CASSIGGTPTETQYF
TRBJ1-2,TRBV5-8,CASSPGWRVYGYTF
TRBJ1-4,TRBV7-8,CASSYLTGVGAKLFF
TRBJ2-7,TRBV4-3,CASSQDVVGSGRFFSYEQYF
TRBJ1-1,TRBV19,CASSPQGAGITEAFF
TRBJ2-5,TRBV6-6,CASTAAGETQYF
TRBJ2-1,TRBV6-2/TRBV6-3,CASSYGLAVIYNEQFF
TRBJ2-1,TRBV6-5,CASSSPRTSGGRSYNEQFF
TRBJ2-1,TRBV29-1,CSVAHASSYNEQFF
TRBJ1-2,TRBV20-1,CSASDWTGLNYGYTF
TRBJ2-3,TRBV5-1,CASSLERGTHTQYF
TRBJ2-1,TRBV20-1,CSATLASSYNEQFF
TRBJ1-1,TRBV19,CASSPTVRNTEAFF
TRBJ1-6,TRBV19,CATRRALNSPLHF
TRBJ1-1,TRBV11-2,CASSFGSWVANTEAFF
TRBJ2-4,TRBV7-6,CASSLGTPRSKNIQYF
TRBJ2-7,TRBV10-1,CASSAIASGEQYF
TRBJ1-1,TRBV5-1,CASSPGQRAAEAFF
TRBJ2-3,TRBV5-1,CASSLNAGGGTDTQYF
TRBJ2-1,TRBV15,CATSRDGQGKFF
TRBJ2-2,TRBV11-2,CASSRSGGTNTGELFF
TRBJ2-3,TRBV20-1,CSTPGELATDTQYF
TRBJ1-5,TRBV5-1,CASSLGGQGAQPQHF